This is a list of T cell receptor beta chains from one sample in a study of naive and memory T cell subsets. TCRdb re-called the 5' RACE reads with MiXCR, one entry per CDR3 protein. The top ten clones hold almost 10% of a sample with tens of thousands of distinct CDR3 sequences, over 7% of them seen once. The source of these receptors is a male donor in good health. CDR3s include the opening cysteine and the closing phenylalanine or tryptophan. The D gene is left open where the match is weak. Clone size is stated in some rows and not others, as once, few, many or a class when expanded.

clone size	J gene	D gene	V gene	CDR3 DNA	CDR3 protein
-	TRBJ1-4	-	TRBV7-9	TGTGCCAGCAGTGTTGCGGGGGCAGCTAATGAAAAACTGTTTTTT	CASSVAGAANEKLFF
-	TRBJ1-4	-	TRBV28	TGTGCCAGCAGTCGGAGGGAGCTAGGGGAACTGTTTTTT	CASSRRELGELFF
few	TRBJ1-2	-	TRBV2	TGTGCCAGCAGCGCCGGGACTGCCTTCGTGGATGGCTACACCTTC	CASSAGTAFVDGYTF
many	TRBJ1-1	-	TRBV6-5	TGTGCCAGCAGTTTCTCGGCCCCAAACACTGAAGCTTTCTTT	CASSFSAPNTEAFF
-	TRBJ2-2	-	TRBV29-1	TGCAGCCCTACGACAGGCGGATACACCGGGGAGCTGTTTTTT	CSPTTGGYTGELFF
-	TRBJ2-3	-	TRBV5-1	TGCGCCAGCAGCCCGGGCGGGCCGAGCACAGATACGCAGTATTTT	CASSPGGPSTDTQYF
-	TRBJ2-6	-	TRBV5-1	TGCGCCAGCAGCATTCGTGAGGGAGCTGGGGCCAACGTCCTGACTTTC	CASSIREGAGANVLTF
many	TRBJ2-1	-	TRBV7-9	TGTGCCAGCAGCTCCCTTATTAGCTCCTACAATGAGCAGTTCTTC	CASSSLISSYNEQFF
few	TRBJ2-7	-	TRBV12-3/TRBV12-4	TGTGCCAGCAGCCCGAACTACGAGCAGTACTTC	CASSPNYEQYF
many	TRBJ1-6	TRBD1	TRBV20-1	TGCAGTGCTCTAGGGGGGGCCCTTACAGGGGCCGGTTCACCCCTCCACTTT	CSALGGALTGAGSPLHF
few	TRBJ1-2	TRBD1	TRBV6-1	TGTGCCAGCAGTGGACGACAGGGGGCTGTGGTAAACTATGGCTACACCTTC	CASSGRQGAVVNYGYTF
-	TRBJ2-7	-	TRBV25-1	TGTGCCAGCAGTGTTGGCAGATCCTACGAGCAGTACTTC	CASSVGRSYEQYF
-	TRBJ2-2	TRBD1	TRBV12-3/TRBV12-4	TGTGCCAGCAGTTCCCCGACAGGGACCACCGGGGAGCTGTTTTTT	CASSSPTGTTGELFF
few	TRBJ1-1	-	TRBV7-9	TGTGCCAGCAGCTTCTCTCCCGTGGACAGAAACACTGAAGCTTTCTTT	CASSFSPVDRNTEAFF
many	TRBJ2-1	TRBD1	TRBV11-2	TGTGCCAGCAGCCCCTCTCAGGGGACAGGGGGCTTGTTTAGCTCCTACAATGAGCAGTTCTTC	CASSPSQGTGGLFSSYNEQFF
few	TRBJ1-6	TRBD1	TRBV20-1	TGCAGTGCCCCCAAGGGACAGCTTAATTCACCCCTCCACTTT	CSAPKGQLNSPLHF
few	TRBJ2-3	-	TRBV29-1	TGCAGCGTTGGACTTATTAACACAGATACGCAGTATTTT	CSVGLINTDTQYF
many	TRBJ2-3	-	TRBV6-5	TGTGCCAGCAGTTACGGACCCGGCGATACGCAGTATTTT	CASSYGPGDTQYF
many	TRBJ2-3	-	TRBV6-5	TGTGCCAGCAGTTACGGAGCCCCTGCCACAGATACGCAGTATTTT	CASSYGAPATDTQYF
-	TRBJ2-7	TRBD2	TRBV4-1	TGCGCCAGCAGTGAAGTCGGGACTAGGTACTACGAGCAGTACTTC	CASSEVGTRYYEQYF
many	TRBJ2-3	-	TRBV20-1	TGCAGTGCTAGCTTGGGGGACAGCACAGATACGCAGTATTTT	CSASLGDSTDTQYF
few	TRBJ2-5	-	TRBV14	TGTGCCAGCAGCCAATATGAGGCTCGGGGGAGGCCTCCTGGGACCCAGTACTTC	CASSQYEARGRPPGTQYF
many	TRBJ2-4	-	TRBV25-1	TGTGCCAGCAGTGACCCGGGGCAGGGATCCAAAAACATTCAGTACTTC	CASSDPGQGSKNIQYF
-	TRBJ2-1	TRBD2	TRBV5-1	TGCGCAAGCAGCTTGGAAACTAGCGGGGGGGGCAATGAGCAGTTCTTC	CASSLETSGGGNEQFF
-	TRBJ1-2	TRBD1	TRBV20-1	TGCAGTGCTAGAAGGGGGGGACAGCCCGTCGGTGGCTACACCTTC	CSARRGGQPVGGYTF
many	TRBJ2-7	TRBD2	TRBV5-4	TGTGCCAGCAGCTTGGACCCAGCGGGAGGGTACGAGCAGTACTTC	CASSLDPAGGYEQYF
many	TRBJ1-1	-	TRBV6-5	TGTGCCAGCAGCCTATCCCCGCGGACTGAAGCTTTCTTT	CASSLSPRTEAFF
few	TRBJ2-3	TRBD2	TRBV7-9	TGTGCCAGCAGCTTAGCCTCGATTACTAGCGGGGTCGAGGGTCGCACAGATACGCAGTATTTT	CASSLASITSGVEGRTDTQYF
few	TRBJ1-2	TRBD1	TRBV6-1	TGTGCCAGCAGTGAAGGAAGGTGGAGGGGGCGAGGCTACACCTTC	CASSEGRWRGRGYTF
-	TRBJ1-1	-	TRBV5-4	TGTGCCAGCAGCTTGGGACAGCCCGATTCCATGAACACTGAAGCTTTCTTT	CASSLGQPDSMNTEAFF
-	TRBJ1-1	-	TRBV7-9	TGTGCCAGCAGCTTAATTGGCCAGTATGAAGCTTTCTTT	CASSLIGQYEAFF
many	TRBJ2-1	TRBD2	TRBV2	TGTGCCAGCAGGCCGACTAGCGGGAGTCACAATGAGCAGTTCTTC	CASRPTSGSHNEQFF
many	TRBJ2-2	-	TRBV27	TGTGCCAGCAGTTTATCGCAGAACACCGGGGAGCTGTTTTTT	CASSLSQNTGELFF
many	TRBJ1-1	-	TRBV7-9	TGTGCCAGCAGCTTTCCGACTGCCCAGATGAACACTGAAGCTTTCTTT	CASSFPTAQMNTEAFF
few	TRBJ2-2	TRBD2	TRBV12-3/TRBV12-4	TGTGCCAGCACCCTGAGGGGAGCGGGAGGTACCGGGGAGCTGTTTTTT	CASTLRGAGGTGELFF
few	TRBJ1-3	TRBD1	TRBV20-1	TGCAGTGCTAGATGGGACAGGGGGTCAACTACGAGCTCTGGAAACACCATATATTTT	CSARWDRGSTTSSGNTIYF
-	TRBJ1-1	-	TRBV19	TGTGCCAGTAGTATTGGACAGCCGAACACTGAAGCTTTCTTT	CASSIGQPNTEAFF
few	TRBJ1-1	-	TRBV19	TGTGCCAGTAGTATTCCCCGGGGGCCCGCGAACACTGAAGCTTTCTTT	CASSIPRGPANTEAFF
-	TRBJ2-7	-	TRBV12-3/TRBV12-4	TGTGCCAGCAGTTTCAAACAGGTCGTCCACGAGCAGTACTTC	CASSFKQVVHEQYF
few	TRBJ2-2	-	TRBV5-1	TGCGCCAGCTCTATCCAGGGTTCCGGGGAGCTGTTTTTT	CASSIQGSGELFF
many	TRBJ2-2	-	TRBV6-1	TGTGCCAGCAGTGACCCGACAGCGAACACCGGGGAGCTGTTTTTT	CASSDPTANTGELFF
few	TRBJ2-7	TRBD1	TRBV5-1	TGCGCCAGCAGCTTGGCCGGGACAGCGCCGTCGGGCGAGCAGTACTTC	CASSLAGTAPSGEQYF
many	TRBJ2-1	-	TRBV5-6	TGTGCCAGCAGCCCCCCCCCCTCCCACAATGAGCAGTTCTTC	CASSPPPSHNEQFF
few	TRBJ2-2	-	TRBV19	TGTGCCAGTAGTACGCACCTAATTCCCGGGGAGCTGTTTTTT	CASSTHLIPGELFF
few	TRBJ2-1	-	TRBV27	TGTGCCAGCAGGGAAGCGGAGAGCTCCTACAATGAGCAGTTCTTC	CASREAESSYNEQFF
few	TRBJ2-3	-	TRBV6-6	TGTGCCAGCACTGGGGGCACAGATACGCAGTATTTT	CASTGGTDTQYF
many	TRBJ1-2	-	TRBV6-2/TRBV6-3	TGTGCCAGCAGTTACTCTGGGGGCACCTATGGCTACACCTTC	CASSYSGGTYGYTF
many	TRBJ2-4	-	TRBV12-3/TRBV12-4	TGTGCCAGCAGCCAGACACAAAACATTCAGTACTTC	CASSQTQNIQYF